This T cell receptor (beta chain) is from a study of T cell responses to AZD1222 COVID-19 vaccine. The CDR3 runs to 15 residues. The V and J ends lost 5 bases and 1 base respectively, with 12 bases between them. The germline V gene has CDR1 SNHLY and CDR2 FYNNEI. Libraries were prepared by immunoSEQ multiplex PCR; TCRdb keeps only in-frame clonotypes and omits some of them. The sample has tens of thousands of clones, around 80% seen once. Sequencing used peripheral blood, obtained 28 days after the second dose of the MenACWY control vaccine. This clonotype was obtained from an adult who received the MenACWY meningococcal vaccine as a control. The chain uses TRBV2 and TRBJ1-5; no reliable D call. CDR3 bases: TGTGCCAGCAGTACGACAATCCAGAGCAATCAGCCCCAGCATTTT. It encodes CASSTTIQSNQPQHF.